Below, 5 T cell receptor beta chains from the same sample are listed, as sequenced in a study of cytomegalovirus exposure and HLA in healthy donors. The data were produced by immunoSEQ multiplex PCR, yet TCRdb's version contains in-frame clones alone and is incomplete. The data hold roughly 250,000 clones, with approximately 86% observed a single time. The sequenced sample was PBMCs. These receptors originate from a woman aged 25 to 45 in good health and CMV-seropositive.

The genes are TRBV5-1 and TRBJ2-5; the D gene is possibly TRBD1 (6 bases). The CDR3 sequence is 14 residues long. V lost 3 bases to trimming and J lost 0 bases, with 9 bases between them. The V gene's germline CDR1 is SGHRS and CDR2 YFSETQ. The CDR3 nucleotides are TGCGCCAGCAGCTCCTGGACAGACCAAGAGACCCAGTACTTC. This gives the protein CASSSWTDQETQYF.

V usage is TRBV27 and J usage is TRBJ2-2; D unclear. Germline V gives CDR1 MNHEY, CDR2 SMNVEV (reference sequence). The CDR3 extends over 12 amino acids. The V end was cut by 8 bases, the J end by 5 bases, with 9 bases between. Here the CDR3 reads CASFSPTGELFF. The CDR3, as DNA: TGTGCCAGCTTTTCCCCTACCGGGGAGCTGTTTTTT.

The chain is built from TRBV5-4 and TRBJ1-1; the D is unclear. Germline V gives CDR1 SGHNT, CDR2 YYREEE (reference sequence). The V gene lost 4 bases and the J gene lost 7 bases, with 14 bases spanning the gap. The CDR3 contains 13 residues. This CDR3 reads CASSAQFQFEAFF. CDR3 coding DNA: TGTGCCAGCAGCGCCCAGTTTCAATTTGAAGCTTTCTTT.

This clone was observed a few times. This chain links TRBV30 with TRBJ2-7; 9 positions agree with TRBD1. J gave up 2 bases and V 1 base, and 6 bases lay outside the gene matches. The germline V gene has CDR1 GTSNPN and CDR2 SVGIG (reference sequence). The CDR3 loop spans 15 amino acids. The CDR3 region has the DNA TGTGCCTGGAGTGCGGGGACAGGGAAAACCTACGAGCAGTACTTC. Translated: CAWSAGTGKTYEQYF.

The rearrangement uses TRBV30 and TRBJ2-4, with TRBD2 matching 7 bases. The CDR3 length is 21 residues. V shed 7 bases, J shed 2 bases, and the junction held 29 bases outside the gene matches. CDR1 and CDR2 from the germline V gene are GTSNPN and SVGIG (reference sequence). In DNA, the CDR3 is TGTGCCTCCCAAAAGTGGGATATTTATCAGGGCGGGAGAGAAACCAAAAACATTCAGTACTTC. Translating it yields CASQKWDIYQGGRETKNIQYF.